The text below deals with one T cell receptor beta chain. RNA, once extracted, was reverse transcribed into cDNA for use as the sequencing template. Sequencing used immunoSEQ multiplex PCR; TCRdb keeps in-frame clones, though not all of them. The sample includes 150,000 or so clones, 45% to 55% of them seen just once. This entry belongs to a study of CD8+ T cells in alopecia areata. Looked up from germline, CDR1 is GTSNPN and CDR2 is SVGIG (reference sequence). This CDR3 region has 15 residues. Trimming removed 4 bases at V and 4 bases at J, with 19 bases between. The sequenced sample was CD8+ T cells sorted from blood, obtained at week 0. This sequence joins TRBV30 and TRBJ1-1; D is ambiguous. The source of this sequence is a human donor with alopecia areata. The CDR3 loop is CAWTLSRTGGTEAFF. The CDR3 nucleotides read TGTGCCTGGACCCTCTCCAGGACGGGAGGCACTGAAGCTTTCTTT. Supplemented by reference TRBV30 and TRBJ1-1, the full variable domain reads SQTIHQWPATLVQPVGSPLSLECTVEGTSNPNLYWYRQAAGRGLQLLFYSVGIGQISSEVPQNLSASRPQDRQFILSSKKLLLSDSGFYLCAWTLSRTGGTEAFFGQGTRLTVV.